This T cell receptor beta chain was obtained from a study of T cell changes during pregnancy in multiple sclerosis. This clone has only one observation. Other DNA sequences from this sample encode an identical CDR3 as well. Data came from immunoSEQ multiplex PCR; TCRdb stores just in-frame clones and leaves some out. Of over 50,000 clones listed, over 80% are singletons. This material consisted of peripheral blood, taken in the first trimester of pregnancy. This receptor was taken from a female donor with multiple sclerosis, enrolled in a pregnancy study.

CDR3 loop: CASSALEGQGDEKLFF. The CDR3 DNA reads as TGTGCCAGCAGTGCTTTGGAGGGGCAGGGGGATGAAAAACTGTTTTTT. The chain carries TRBV6-1 and TRBJ1-4; TRBD1 agrees at 7 bases. V lost 4 bases, J lost 6 bases, and 11 bases stayed unmatched. Germline values: CDR1 MNHNS, CDR2 SASEGT. The CDR3 runs to 16 residues.